This T cell receptor (beta chain) was retrieved from a study of T-cell memory formation after mild COVID-19 (dated by TCRdb to the early 2020s). In the study overall: TCR sequence clusters from the two donors were found to be largely donor specific. Two young, previously healthy adult volunteers, one female and one male, were included in the cohort. T-cell clones expanding and contracting after mild COVID-19 in two donors were tracked by longitudinal TCRalpha and TCRbeta repertoire sequencing. The study at large found these results: The study covered only a couple of mild cases, and larger cohorts including severe cases with pre-infection samples were considered necessary. Some responding clones were detected in pre-infection memory, suggesting pre-existing cross-reactive memory T cells joined the SARS-CoV-2 response. Contracting CD4+ clones were located mainly in the CM and EM memory subsets, whereas CD8+ clones were found to be enriched in EMRA. SARS-CoV-2 specificity of the second-wave clones peaking on day 37 was not confirmed. Clones contracting from day 15 to 85 had balanced CD4/CD8 phenotypes, while a second wave expanding from day 15 to 37 was biased towards CD4+.

Ficoll-Paque density gradient centrifugation was the method used to isolate PBMCs. Sequencing used an Illumina NovaSeq 6000. TCRalpha and TCRbeta cDNA libraries were built by 5'RACE with constant-segment primers, adding sample barcodes and unique molecular identifiers. Trizol reagent was used to extract RNA from every sample. Library amplification was performed in two PCR steps, and a second sample barcode and Illumina TruSeq adapters were introduced in the second step. Libraries were sequenced on an Illumina NovaSeq with 2 x 150 bp paired-end reads. In the paper's pipeline: The reads were demultiplexed and collapsed into UMI-guided consensus sequences using migec v1.2.7. Using mixcr v2.1.11, the UMI consensuses were aligned to TRA and TRB V and J templates and assembled into clonotypes. Clonotypes were classified as expanded or contracted when called significant by both edgeR and NoisET, with noise models trained on biological replicates. edgeR calls used a false discovery rate-adjusted p below 0.01 and a log2 fold-change threshold of 1. As an exploratory analysis of dynamics, PCA with hierarchical clustering was applied to max-normalized trajectories of the 1000 most abundant clonotypes. The CD4 or CD8 phenotype of responding clones was assigned using the separately sequenced CD4+ and CD8+ repertoires. TCRdb reprocessed the public reads (quality trimming at Q25 with fastp, clone calling with MiXCR) and kept in-frame beta chains. Rows with a matching CDR3 protein are joined into one entry that keeps the most common DNA and genes. TCRdb's processing, not the authors', yielded these V and J calls. The sample table holds over 500,000 distinct CDR3 sequences, of which roughly a sixth were seen once. The top ten clones comprise about 7.4% of the sample.

The CDR3 covers 19 residues, taking in both the cysteine and the phenylalanine. Only the CDR3 portion is preserved as DNA: 57 bases, with reading frame beginning at the first base. Via the germline V gene, CDR1 is SGHDN and CDR2 FVKESK. The V end gives up 0 bases and the J end 11 bases, leaving 16 bases in the junction not matched to a gene. As regards this clonotype: Its recognized antigen is unknown. No clone much larger than this one lies a single base away; base qualities are absent.

This clonotype originated in an adult woman who had mild COVID-19 (a few samples of this study predate the infection). The sample titles of this study are shuffled in the database, so cell type and time point are left out; the donor was told from shared clones. Recombination joined TRBV14 with TRBJ1-6, with 10 bases matching TRBD1. Sequences were obtained from PBMCs or a T cell subset sorted from them (not recorded which). The DNA sequence is given as TGTGCCAGCAGCCAAGAACACCTCCCAGGGACAGGGGCAAAACCACCCCTCCACTTT. Translated, it gives CASSQEHLPGTGAKPPLHF.